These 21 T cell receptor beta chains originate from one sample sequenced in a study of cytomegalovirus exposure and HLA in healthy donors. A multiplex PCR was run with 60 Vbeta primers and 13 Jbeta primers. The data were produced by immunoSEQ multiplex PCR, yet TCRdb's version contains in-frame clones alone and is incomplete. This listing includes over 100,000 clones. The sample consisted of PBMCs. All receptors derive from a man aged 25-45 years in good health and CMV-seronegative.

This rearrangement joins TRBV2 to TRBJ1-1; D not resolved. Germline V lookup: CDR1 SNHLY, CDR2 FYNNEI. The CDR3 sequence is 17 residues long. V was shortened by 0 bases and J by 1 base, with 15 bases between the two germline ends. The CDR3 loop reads CASSEARVWVANTEAFF. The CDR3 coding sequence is TGTGCCAGCAGTGAAGCGCGGGTCTGGGTTGCGAACACTGAAGCTTTCTTT.

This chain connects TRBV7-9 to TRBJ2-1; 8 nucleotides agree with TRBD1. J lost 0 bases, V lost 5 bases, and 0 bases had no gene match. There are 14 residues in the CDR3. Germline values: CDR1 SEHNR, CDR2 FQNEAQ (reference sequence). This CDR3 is CASSQGASYNEQFF. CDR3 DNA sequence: TGTGCCAGCAGCCAGGGGGCCTCCTACAATGAGCAGTTCTTC.

This CDR3 reads CASSLHQGINEQYF. The CDR3 DNA follows: TGCGCCAGCAGCCTCCATCAGGGTATCAACGAGCAGTACTTC. The chain links TRBV5-1 to TRBJ2-7; maybe TRBD1 (5 bases). CDR3 length equals 14 residues. CDR1 is SGHRS, CDR2 YFSETQ, per germline. The germline V and J ends were trimmed by 4 bases and 5 bases, with 16 bases remaining between them.

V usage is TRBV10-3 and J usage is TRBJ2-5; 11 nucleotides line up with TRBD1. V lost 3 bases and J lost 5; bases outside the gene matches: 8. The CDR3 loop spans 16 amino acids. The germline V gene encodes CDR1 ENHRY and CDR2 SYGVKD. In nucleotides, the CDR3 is TGTGCCATCAGTGATCCGAGGACAGGGGGCGCCGAGACCCAGTACTTC. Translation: CAISDPRTGGAETQYF.

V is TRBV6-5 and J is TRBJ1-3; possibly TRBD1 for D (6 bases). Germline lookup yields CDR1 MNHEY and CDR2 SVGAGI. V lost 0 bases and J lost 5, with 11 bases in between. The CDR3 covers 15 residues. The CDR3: CASSYSNTGRNTIYF. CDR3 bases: TGTGCCAGCAGTTACTCGAATACAGGGAGAAACACCATATATTTT.

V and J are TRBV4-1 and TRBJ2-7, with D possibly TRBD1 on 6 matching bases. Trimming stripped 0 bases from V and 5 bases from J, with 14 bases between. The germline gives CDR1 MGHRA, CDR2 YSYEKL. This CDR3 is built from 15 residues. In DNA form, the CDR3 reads TGCGCCAGCAGCCAAGAATTCGGCAGGGGTCACGAGCAGTACTTC. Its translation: CASSQEFGRGHEQYF.

This CDR3 is CASSPQGAAEAFF. CDR3 DNA: TGTGCCAGCAGTCCACAGGGGGCAGCTGAAGCTTTCTTT. The gene calls are TRBV6-5 and TRBJ1-1, with TRBD1 identical over 9 bases. Germline V lookup: CDR1 MNHEY, CDR2 SVGAGI. J gave up 6 bases and V 5 bases, and 4 bases lay outside the gene matches. This CDR3 is built from 13 residues.

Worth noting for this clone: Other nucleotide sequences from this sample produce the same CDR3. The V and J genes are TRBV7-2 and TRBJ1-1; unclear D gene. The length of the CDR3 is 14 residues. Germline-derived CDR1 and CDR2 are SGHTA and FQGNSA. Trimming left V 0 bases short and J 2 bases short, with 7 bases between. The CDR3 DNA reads TGTGCCAGCAGCTTAGCGGGCAGAAACACTGAAGCTTTCTTT. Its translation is CASSLAGRNTEAFF. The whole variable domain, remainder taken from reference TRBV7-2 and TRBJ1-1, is GAGVSQSPSNKVTEKGKDVELRCDPISGHTALYWYRQSLGQGLEFLIYFQGNSAPDKSGLPSDRFSAERTGGSVSTLTIQRTQQEDSAVYLCASSLAGRNTEAFFGQGTRLTVV.

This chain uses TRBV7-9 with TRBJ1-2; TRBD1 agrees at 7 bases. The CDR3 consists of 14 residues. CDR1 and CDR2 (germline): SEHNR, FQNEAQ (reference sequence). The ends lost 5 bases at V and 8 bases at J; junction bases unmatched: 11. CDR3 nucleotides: TGTGCCAGCAGCAGGCAGACAGGGATGGACGGCTACACCTTC. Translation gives CASSRQTGMDGYTF.

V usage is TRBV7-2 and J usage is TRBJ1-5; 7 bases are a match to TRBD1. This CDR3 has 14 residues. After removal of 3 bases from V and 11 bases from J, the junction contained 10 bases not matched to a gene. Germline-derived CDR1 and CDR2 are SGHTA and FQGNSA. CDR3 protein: CASSLDRSLPAQHF. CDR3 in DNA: TGTGCCAGCAGCTTGGACAGGTCGCTGCCGGCCCAGCATTTT.

The CDR3 loop reads CASSRQLAGGGTDTQYF. Written as DNA, the CDR3 is TGCGCCAGCAGCCGACAACTAGCGGGGGGCGGCACAGATACGCAGTATTTT. The rearrangement uses TRBV4-1 and TRBJ2-3; 12 bases align to TRBD2. The germline gives CDR1 MGHRA, CDR2 YSYEKL. V trimming: 4 bases; J trimming: 1 base; junction bases outside the gene matches: 6. This CDR3 has 17 amino acids.

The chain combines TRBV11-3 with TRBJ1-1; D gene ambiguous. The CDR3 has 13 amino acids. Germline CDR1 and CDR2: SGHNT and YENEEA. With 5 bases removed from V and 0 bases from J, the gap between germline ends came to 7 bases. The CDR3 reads CASSRTVNTEAFF. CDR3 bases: TGTGCCAGCAGCCGGACTGTGAACACTGAAGCTTTCTTT.

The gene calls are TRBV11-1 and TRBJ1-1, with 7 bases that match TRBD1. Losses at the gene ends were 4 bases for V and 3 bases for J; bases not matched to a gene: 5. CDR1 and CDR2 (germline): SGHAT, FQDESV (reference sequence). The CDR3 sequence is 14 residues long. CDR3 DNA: TGTGCCAGCAGCTATCGGGACAGAGACACTGAAGCTTTCTTT. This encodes CASSYRDRDTEAFF. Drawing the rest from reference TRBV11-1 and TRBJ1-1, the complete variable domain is EAEVAQSPRYKITEKSQAVAFWCDPISGHATLYWYRQILGQGPELLVQFQDESVVDDSQLPKDRFSAERLKGVDSTLKIQPAELGDSAMYLCASSYRDRDTEAFFGQGTRLTVV.

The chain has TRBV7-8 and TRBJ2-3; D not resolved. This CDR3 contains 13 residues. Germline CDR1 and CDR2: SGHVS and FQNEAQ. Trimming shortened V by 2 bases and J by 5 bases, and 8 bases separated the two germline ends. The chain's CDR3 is CASSLIPKDTQYF. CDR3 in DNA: TGTGCCAGCAGCTTAATTCCAAAAGATACGCAGTATTTT.

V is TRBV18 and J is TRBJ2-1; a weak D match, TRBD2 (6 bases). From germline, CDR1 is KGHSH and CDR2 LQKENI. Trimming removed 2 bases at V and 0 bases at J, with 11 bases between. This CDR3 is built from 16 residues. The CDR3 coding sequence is TGTGCCAGCTCACCAGCGGGGCCAAGCTCCTACAATGAGCAGTTCTTC. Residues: CASSPAGPSSYNEQFF.

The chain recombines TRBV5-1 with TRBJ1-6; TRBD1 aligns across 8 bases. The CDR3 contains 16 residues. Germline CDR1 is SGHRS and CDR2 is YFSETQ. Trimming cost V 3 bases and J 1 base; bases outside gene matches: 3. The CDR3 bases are TGCGCCAGCAGCTACGGACAGGGATCCTATAATTCACCCCTCCACTTT. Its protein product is CASSYGQGSYNSPLHF.

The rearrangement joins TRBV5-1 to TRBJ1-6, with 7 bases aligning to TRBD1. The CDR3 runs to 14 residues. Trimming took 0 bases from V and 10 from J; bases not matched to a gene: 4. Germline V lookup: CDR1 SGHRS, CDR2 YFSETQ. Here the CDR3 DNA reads TGCGCCAGCAGCTTGGACAGGGGTGGGTCACCCCTCCACTTT. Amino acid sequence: CASSLDRGGSPLHF.

CDR3 coding DNA: TGTGCCAGCAGCTCCCGTGACGCGGGCGAGCAGTACTTC. It encodes CASSSRDAGEQYF. V and J are TRBV7-9 and TRBJ2-7, with D possibly being TRBD2 (5 bases). From germline, CDR1 is SEHNR and CDR2 FQNEAQ (reference sequence). The CDR3 sequence is 13 residues long. V was cut by 4 bases and J by 6 bases, with 13 bases left in between. Full variable domain (rest looked up from reference TRBV7-9 and TRBJ2-7): DTGVSQNPRHKITKRGQNVTFRCDPISEHNRLYWYRQTLGQGPEFLTYFQNEAQLEKSRLLSDRFSAERPKGSFSTLEIQRTEQGDSAMYLCASSSRDAGEQYFGPGTRLTVT.

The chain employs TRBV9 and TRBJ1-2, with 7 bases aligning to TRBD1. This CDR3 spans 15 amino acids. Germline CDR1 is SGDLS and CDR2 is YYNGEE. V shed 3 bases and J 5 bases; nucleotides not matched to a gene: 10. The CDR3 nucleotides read TGTGCCAGCAGCGCTCGCCGGACAGGCGATTATGGCTACACCTTC. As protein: CASSARRTGDYGYTF.

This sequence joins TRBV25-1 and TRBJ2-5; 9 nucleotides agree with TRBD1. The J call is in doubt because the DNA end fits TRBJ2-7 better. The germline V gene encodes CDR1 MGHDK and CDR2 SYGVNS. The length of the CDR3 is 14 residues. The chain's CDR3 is CASSEPGQGYEQYF. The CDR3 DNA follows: TGTGCCAGCAGTGAGCCGGGACAGGGATACGAGCAGTACTTC.

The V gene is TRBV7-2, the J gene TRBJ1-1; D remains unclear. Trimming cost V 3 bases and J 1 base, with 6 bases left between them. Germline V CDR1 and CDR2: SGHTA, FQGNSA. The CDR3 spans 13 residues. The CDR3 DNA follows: TGTGCCAGCAGCTTGCAGGAGAACACTGAAGCTTTCTTT. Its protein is CASSLQENTEAFF.